One sample yielded the 28 T cell receptor beta chains listed below, sequenced in a study of technical replicates of blood from a handful of donors. Sequenced by immunoSEQ multiplex PCR; TCRdb stores in-frame clones only, minus some. The data show about 17,000 clones, with 82% seen just once and roughly 9.1% held by the top ten. Sequenced sample: PBMCs. Every receptor here comes from a human donor in good health. Some clones in this sample may be carry-over from other donors' samples.

The V call is TRBV5-1, the J call TRBJ2-7, with a tentative D call TRBD2 (6 bases). Looked up from germline, CDR1 is SGHRS and CDR2 is YFSETQ. The CDR3 runs 13 residues. Trimming removed 5 bases from V and 3 bases from J, with 12 bases in between. Here the CDR3 reads CASRIAESYEQYF. CDR3 in DNA: TGCGCCAGCAGGATAGCGGAAAGCTACGAGCAGTACTTC.

The chain recombines TRBV2 with TRBJ2-7; no clear D. Trimming pared 1 base from V and 6 bases from J, leaving 16 bases between. Germline CDR1 is SNHLY and CDR2 is FYNNEI. This CDR3 is built from 15 residues. CDR3 protein: CASSEGFLESIEQYF. The DNA for the CDR3 is TGTGCCAGCAGTGAAGGTTTCCTAGAATCTATCGAGCAGTACTTC. Drawing the rest from reference TRBV2 and TRBJ2-7, the complete variable domain is EPEVTQTPSHQVTQMGQEVILRCVPISNHLYFYWYRQILGQKVEFLVSFYNNEISEKSEIFDDQFSVERPDGSNFTLKIRSTKLEDSAMYFCASSEGFLESIEQYFGPGTRLTVT.

This chain links TRBV2 with TRBJ2-7; tentatively, D is TRBD1 (6 bases). The CDR3 contains 16 residues. Trimming removed 9 bases at V and 1 base at J, with 22 bases between. CDR1 and CDR2 from the germline V gene are SNHLY and FYNNEI. DNA of the CDR3: TGTGCCAGTGAGGTTGGAGGTTTAGGGGGATCCTACGAGCAGTACTTC. The encoded protein is CASEVGGLGGSYEQYF. Combining the CDR3 with reference TRBV2 and TRBJ2-7 gives the whole variable domain EPEVTQTPSHQVTQMGQEVILRCVPISNHLYFYWYRQILGQKVEFLVSFYNNEISEKSEIFDDQFSVERPDGSNFTLKIRSTKLEDSAMYFCASEVGGLGGSYEQYFGPGTRLTVT.

The V call is TRBV9, the J call TRBJ2-3; TRBD2 agrees at 9 bases. Trimming removed 0 bases from V and 2 bases from J; junction bases left unmatched: 4. Germline V gene sequence: CDR1 SGDLS, CDR2 YYNGEE. The CDR3 spans 16 residues. CDR3 nucleotide sequence: TGTGCCAGCAGCGTAGGGTCTAGCGGGGACACAGATACGCAGTATTTT. This translates into CASSVGSSGDTDTQYF.

The V gene is TRBV12-5, the J gene TRBJ2-1, with 11 positions matching TRBD2. The ends lost 1 base at V and 7 bases at J; junction bases unmatched: 9. CDR3 size: 17 residues. The V gene's germline CDR1 is LGHNT and CDR2 FRNRAP. CDR3 sequence reads: CASGLAQLAGAGNEQFF. The CDR3 DNA follows: TGTGCTAGTGGTTTGGCCCAACTAGCGGGAGCAGGGAATGAGCAGTTCTTC. The entire variable domain, with the rest obtained from reference TRBV12-5 and TRBJ2-1, is as follows: DARVTQTPRHKVTEMGQEVTMRCQPILGHNTVFWYRQTMMQGLELLAYFRNRAPLDDSGMPKDRFSAEMPDATLATLKIQPSEPRDSAVYFCASGLAQLAGAGNEQFFGPGTRLTVL.

This rearrangement joins TRBV30 to TRBJ2-7, with D perhaps TRBD1 (5 bases). Looked up from germline, CDR1 is GTSNPN and CDR2 is SVGIG (reference sequence). V lost 4 bases and J lost 4, with 14 bases in between. The CDR3 spans 13 residues. CDR3 sequence (DNA): TGTGCCTGGAATTCAGGGTCGAAGTACGAGCAGTACTTC. Encoded protein: CAWNSGSKYEQYF.

The J gene is TRBJ2-7, the V gene TRBV30; D may be TRBD2 (7 bases). The germline gives CDR1 GTSNPN, CDR2 SVGIG (reference sequence). V lost 2 bases, J lost 5 bases, and 13 bases lay in between. The CDR3 loop spans 13 amino acids. The CDR3 DNA is TGTGCCTGGAGTCCGGGGGGCTCAGACGAGCAGTACTTC. Protein sequence: CAWSPGGSDEQYF.

The chain uses TRBV5-1 and TRBJ2-7; 8 bases fit TRBD1. V shed 0 bases and J 2 bases; nucleotides not matched to a gene: 4. CDR3 length equals 15 residues. CDR1 and CDR2 from the germline V gene are SGHRS and YFSETQ. The CDR3 reads CASSLGDRSPYEQYF. DNA for the CDR3: TGCGCCAGCAGCTTGGGGGACAGGAGTCCCTACGAGCAGTACTTC.

The J gene is TRBJ1-5, the V gene TRBV6-5, with D hard to call. The CDR3 consists of 13 residues. Germline CDR1 reads MNHEY; CDR2 reads SVGAGI. V lost 6 bases, J lost 9 bases, and 15 bases lay in between. The CDR3 spells CASRPRTDGPQHF. The CDR3 coding sequence is TGTGCCAGCAGACCTCGGACTGACGGGCCCCAGCATTTT.

The CDR3 is CASSSRDRGDTQYF. The CDR3 DNA follows: TGTGCCAGCAGCTCCCGGGACAGGGGAGATACGCAGTATTTT. The rearrangement links TRBV7-9 to TRBJ2-3, with 10 bases aligning to TRBD1. Per the germline V gene, CDR1 is SEHNR and CDR2 is FQNEAQ (reference sequence). The CDR3 consists of 14 residues. With 4 bases clipped from V and 5 bases from J, the junction kept 3 bases outside the gene matches.

The sample holds a few counts of this clone. The chain is built from TRBV7-9 and TRBJ2-5; 8 bases line up with TRBD1. The junction had 3 bases not matched to a gene; V was cut back by 4 bases and J by 5 bases. The V gene's germline CDR1 is SEHNR and CDR2 FQNEAQ (reference sequence). The CDR3 is 13 residues long. The CDR3 protein is CASSSRGPETQYF. CDR3 nucleotides: TGTGCCAGCAGCTCCAGGGGGCCTGAGACCCAGTACTTC.

This clone has only a few counts. This chain uses TRBV5-6 with TRBJ1-1; D remains ambiguous. Germline values: CDR1 SGHDT, CDR2 YYEEEE. Trimming removed 5 bases from V and 3 bases from J, with 8 bases in between. CDR3 length: 12 residues. The DNA for the CDR3 is TGTGCCAGCAGTGTTTCGGACACTGAAGCTTTCTTT. Translating it yields CASSVSDTEAFF.

The V call is TRBV10-3, the J call TRBJ2-5, with unresolved D. The end of the DNA aligns better with TRBJ2-7, so the J call may be wrong. Germline V lookup: CDR1 ENHRY, CDR2 SYGVKD. The CDR3 spans 11 residues. DNA for the CDR3: TGTGCCATCAGCGAAGATTACGAGCAGTACTTC. Translation: CAISEDYEQYF.

This clone was counted a single time. Other DNA sequences in this sample translate to the same CDR3. The V gene is TRBV7-2, the J gene TRBJ2-7, with a weak D call TRBD1 (6 bases). Germline CDR1 reads SGHTA; CDR2 reads FQGNSA. CDR3 length: 13 amino acids. Deletions cut 4 bases from V and 3 bases from J, with 10 bases between. CDR3 protein: CASSWGQRYEQYF. The CDR3, as DNA: TGTGCCAGCAGCTGGGGGCAGCGCTACGAGCAGTACTTC.

This chain links TRBV11-2 with TRBJ2-5; no firm D call. The CDR3 is 14 residues long. From germline, CDR1 is SGHAT and CDR2 FQNNGV. The V end was cut by 3 bases, the J end by 0 bases, with 8 bases between. CDR3 sequence (DNA): TGTGCCAGCAGCTTTTCTTTAGACCAAGAGACCCAGTACTTC. This encodes CASSFSLDQETQYF.

The rearrangement uses TRBV4-2 and TRBJ2-3; a weak D match, TRBD2 (5 bases). The CDR3 loop spans 16 amino acids. V dropped 0 bases and J dropped 2 bases, with 12 bases sitting between them. Germline CDR1 reads LGHNA; CDR2 reads YNFKEQ. CDR3 in amino acids: CASSQEEAVPTDTQYF. DNA of the CDR3: TGTGCCAGCAGCCAAGAGGAAGCGGTCCCCACAGATACGCAGTATTTT.

The V gene is TRBV7-9, the J gene TRBJ2-3; weak D call: TRBD2 (6 bases). CDR1 SEHNR and CDR2 FQNEAQ come from the germline V gene (reference sequence). Trimming stripped 5 bases from V and 6 bases from J, with 9 bases between. The CDR3 is made up of 12 amino acids. The CDR3 DNA follows: TGTGCCAGCAGCCGGGAGCTCGATACGCAGTATTTT. It encodes CASSRELDTQYF.

The V and J genes are TRBV6-4 and TRBJ2-1; 10 nucleotides align to TRBD2. The V and J ends lost 3 bases and 5 bases, in that order; junction bases with no gene match: 1. Germline V gene data show CDR1 as MRHNA and CDR2 as SNTAGT. This CDR3 has 14 amino acids. As DNA, the CDR3 is TGTGCCAGCAGTGAGGGACTAGCGAACAATGAGCAGTTCTTC. It specifies CASSEGLANNEQFF.

This chain links TRBV27 with TRBJ1-2; no clear D gene. This CDR3 has 14 amino acids. The germline V gene encodes CDR1 MNHEY and CDR2 SMNVEV (reference sequence). V was shortened by 4 bases and J by 2 bases, with 11 bases between the two germline ends. This CDR3 is CASSSSIRNYGYTF. The CDR3 DNA sequence: TGTGCCAGCAGTTCGTCAATCAGGAACTATGGCTACACCTTC.

This clone was counted between two and nine times. This rearrangement joins TRBV27 to TRBJ2-7; maybe TRBD1 (5 bases). The CDR3 is 15 residues long. V gave up 2 bases and J gave up 6 bases, with 17 bases separating them. The germline V gene has CDR1 MNHEY and CDR2 SMNVEV (reference sequence). The CDR3 here is CASSLIGQGNSEQYF. The CDR3 bases are TGTGCCAGCAGTTTAATCGGTCAGGGTAACTCCGAGCAGTACTTC.

The CDR3 reads CASSPTVGTQYF. CDR3 bases: TGTGCCAGCAGTCCGACAGTAGGGACCCAGTACTTC. The chain carries TRBV28 and TRBJ2-5; tentatively, D is TRBD1 (5 bases). Per germline, CDR1 MDHEN and CDR2 SYDVKM. This CDR3 spans 12 amino acids. Between the trimmed V and J ends, which lost 5 bases and 7 bases, there was a span of 11 bases.

The rearrangement uses TRBV5-4 and TRBJ2-5; 7 bases map to TRBD1. The CDR3 is 13 amino acids. Germline loops: CDR1 SGHNT, CDR2 YYREEE (reference sequence). With V trimmed by 6 bases and J by 5 bases, 7 bases remained unmatched. The DNA for the CDR3 is TGTGCCAGCAACCCGGACAGGTACGAGACCCAGTACTTC. Residues: CASNPDRYETQYF. The complete variable domain, with remaining parts taken from reference TRBV5-4 and TRBJ2-5, reads ETGVTQSPTHLIKTRGQQVTLRCSSQSGHNTVSWYQQALGQGPQFIFQYYREEENGRGNFPPRFSGLQFPNYSSELNVNALELDDSALYLCASNPDRYETQYFGPGTRLLVL.

The J gene is TRBJ1-2, the V gene TRBV5-1; D unresolved. Trimming took 1 base from V and 4 from J, leaving 20 bases between them. The CDR3 length is 17 residues. Germline CDR1 SGHRS, CDR2 YFSETQ. The DNA of the CDR3 is TGCGCCAGCAGCTTGAGTGGCGGCCCTCCGAGGCTCTATGGCTACACCTTC. The encoded protein is CASSLSGGPPRLYGYTF.

The rearrangement links TRBV6-1 to TRBJ2-7, with 8 bases lining up with TRBD2. V gave up 2 bases and J gave up 3 bases; unmatched junction bases: 6. The germline V gene encodes CDR1 MNHNS and CDR2 SASEGT. This CDR3 has 15 residues. DNA for the CDR3: TGTGCCAGCAGTGAATTTGTAGCGGGAATCTACGAGCAGTACTTC. Its translation is CASSEFVAGIYEQYF.

The V and J genes are TRBV6-1 and TRBJ2-7, with a tentative D call TRBD1 (5 bases). The CDR3 is made up of 13 amino acids. Trimming stripped 3 bases from V and 3 bases from J, with 9 bases between. CDR1 and CDR2 from the germline V gene are MNHNS and SASEGT. CDR3 in amino acids: CASSDNQGYEQYF. The CDR3 DNA reads TGTGCCAGCAGTGATAACCAGGGCTACGAGCAGTACTTC.

The chain is built from TRBV5-6 and TRBJ1-1; D is uncertain. Trimming cost V 7 bases and J 4 bases, with 17 bases left between them. CDR1 SGHDT and CDR2 YYEEEE come from the germline V gene. The CDR3 is 14 amino acids. The CDR3 region has the DNA TGTGCCAGCGCTAGGCCCCTTAGGAGCACTGAAGCTTTCTTT. Its translation: CASARPLRSTEAFF.

This clone was seen only once. The V and J genes are TRBV30 and TRBJ1-6, with TRBD1 matching 7 bases. Germline-derived CDR1 and CDR2 are GTSNPN and SVGIG (reference sequence). The V gene end was trimmed by 6 bases and the J gene end by 7 bases; junction bases not matched to a gene: 12. The CDR3 is made up of 15 amino acids. The CDR3 nucleotides are TGTGCCTGCCTCAAAAGGGACAGTCAGAATTCACCCCTCCACTTT. Amino acids: CACLKRDSQNSPLHF.

The chain joins TRBV5-1 to TRBJ2-1; TRBD1 agrees at 10 bases. This CDR3 is 16 amino acids long. The germline V gene encodes CDR1 SGHRS and CDR2 YFSETQ. The J segment lost 7 bases and the V segment lost 2 bases, leaving 9 bases of the junction unmatched. CDR3 amino acids: CASSFVAGTGVNEQFF. Written as DNA, the CDR3 is TGCGCCAGCAGCTTTGTAGCCGGGACAGGGGTGAATGAGCAGTTCTTC. Full variable domain (missing parts from reference TRBV5-1 and TRBJ2-1): KAGVTQTPRYLIKTRGQQVTLSCSPISGHRSVSWYQQTPGQGLQFLFEYFSETQRNKGNFPGRFSGRQFSNSRSEMNVSTLELGDSALYLCASSFVAGTGVNEQFFGPGTRLTVL.